Following are 4 T cell receptor beta chains from one sample sequenced in a study of Ad26.COV2.S vaccination and SARS-CoV-2 variants. The table came from immunoSEQ multiplex PCR; TCRdb's copy has only in-frame clones and leaves some out. The profile covers roughly 300,000 clones, with roughly 90% appearing a single time and roughly a tenth taken by the ten largest. The treatment is: roughly 19 received Ad26.COV2.S at low or high dose, single or two shots; 5 received placebo; per-sample allocation not given. Sampling happened 63 days after the first vaccine or placebo injection. The input for sequencing was peripheral blood, taken in a trial of Ad26.COV2.S vaccine versus placebo. The receptors here all came from a person aged 18-65 years who received the Ad26.COV2.S COVID-19 vaccine or a placebo.

The chain combines TRBV7-8 with TRBJ1-6; no clear D gene. This CDR3 is 16 amino acids long. Trimming removed 6 bases from V and 5 bases from J, with 17 bases in between. Germline V gene sequence: CDR1 SGHVS, CDR2 FQNEAQ. The CDR3 sequence: CASSRPPPQNNSPLHF. CDR3 DNA: TGTGCCAGCAGTCGGCCCCCCCCACAAAATAATTCACCCCTCCACTTT.

The rearrangement uses TRBV3-1 (or the pseudogene TRBV3-2) and TRBJ2-7; D remains unclear. From germline, CDR1 is LGHDT and CDR2 YNNKEL (reference sequence). This CDR3 has 16 residues. The V end lost 3 bases, the J end lost 4 bases, and 19 bases lay between the germline ends. CDR3 coding DNA: TGTGCCAGCAGCCACCCTAGGGTGCGGTCCTATTACGAGCAGTACTTC. This gives the protein CASSHPRVRSYYEQYF.

This clone was seen a single time. The chain combines TRBV7-2 with TRBJ2-1; 9 bases align to TRBD2. V dropped 1 base and J dropped 0; count of bases not matched to a gene: 7. CDR1 SGHTA and CDR2 FQGNSA come from the germline V gene. The CDR3 spans 18 residues. The DNA for the CDR3 is TGTGCCAGCAGCTTAGAGGCGGGGGGGCTAAGCTCCTACAATGAGCAGTTCTTC. Its translation: CASSLEAGGLSSYNEQFF.

In nucleotides, the CDR3 is TGTGCCTGGAGGGTCCGGGGCAGCTCTGGAAACACCATATATTTT. Encoded protein: CAWRVRGSSGNTIYF. The chain employs TRBV30 and TRBJ1-3; possibly TRBD1 for D (5 bases). The CDR3 sequence is 15 residues long. Germline CDR1 and CDR2: GTSNPN and SVGIG (reference sequence). Trimming shortened V by 3 bases and J by 0 bases, and 12 bases separated the two germline ends.